Presented here are 18 T cell receptor beta chains from one specimen sequenced in a study of beta chain features in type 1 diabetes (dated by TCRdb to the late 2010s). Receptor amplification or capture employed the immunoSEQ multiplex PCR assay. The entire amount of isolated RNA was reverse transcribed using the High Capacity cDNA Reverse Transcription Kit, so the sequenced TCRB transcripts were expressed ones. Imported from immuneACCESS, the table was reduced by TCRdb to in-frame sequences with V and J called. These copies leave out some clones; in studies compared against another copy, an unresolved V gene accounts for under half, and the cause of the remainder is not known. In this sample the table shows 500,000 to 700,000 clones, around 15% of which occur a single time. 0.07% to 0.095% of the sample lies in the top ten. Sequenced: naive CD4+ T cells from blood. The sample's cell subset or site label is to be understood as: true naive CD4+ T cells. Receptor source: a man aged 18 to 30 in good health.

This clone was seen only a few times. The chain carries TRBV18 and TRBJ1-5; D is uncertain. Germline CDR1 KGHSH, CDR2 LQKENI. V was shortened by 1 base and J by 2 bases, with 12 bases between the two germline ends. This CDR3 comprises 16 residues. The CDR3 nucleotides are TGTGCCAGCTCACCACGAGGGTCCCTAGGCAATCAGCCCCAGCATTTT. This translates into CASSPRGSLGNQPQHF.

This clone appeared once. The chain carries TRBV6-5 and TRBJ2-7; TRBD2 matches at 9 bases. CDR1 and CDR2 (germline): MNHEY, SVGAGI. J gave up 3 bases and V 6 bases, and 9 bases lay outside the gene matches. The CDR3 contains 15 residues. CDR3 bases: TGTGCCAGCAGCTACAAAGGGACTAGCTACTACGAGCAGTACTTC. As protein: CASSYKGTSYYEQYF.

The rearrangement joins TRBV5-1 to TRBJ1-1; weak D call: TRBD1 (6 bases). The CDR3 runs to 14 residues. Trimming shortened V by 5 bases and J by 4 bases, and 15 bases separated the two germline ends. Per germline, CDR1 SGHRS and CDR2 YFSETQ. In DNA form, the CDR3 reads TGCGCCAGCAGTTCAACCCCAGGGGTCACTGAAGCTTTCTTT. It encodes CASSSTPGVTEAFF. The full variable domain, in which reference TRBV5-1 and TRBJ1-1 provide the parts outside the CDR3, is KAGVTQTPRYLIKTRGQQVTLSCSPISGHRSVSWYQQTPGQGLQFLFEYFSETQRNKGNFPGRFSGRQFSNSRSEMNVSTLELGDSALYLCASSSTPGVTEAFFGQGTRLTVV.

The sample holds a few counts of this clone. The chain couples TRBV5-4 to TRBJ2-7; 8 bases are a match to TRBD2. Germline loops: CDR1 SGHNT, CDR2 YYREEE (reference sequence). This CDR3 has 15 residues. Losses at the gene ends were 4 bases for V and 2 bases for J; bases not matched to a gene: 8. CDR3 residues: CASSLPSGSTYEQYF. The CDR3 region has the DNA TGTGCCAGCAGCCTCCCTAGCGGGTCCACCTACGAGCAGTACTTC.

This clone was observed a handful of times. J is TRBJ2-2 and V is TRBV4-3, with D possibly being TRBD1 or TRBD2 (6 bases each). This CDR3 contains 15 residues. Between the trimmed V and J ends, which lost 5 bases and 3 bases, there was a span of 13 bases. Germline CDR1 LGHNA, CDR2 YSLEER. This CDR3 is CASSLSGADTGELFF. In DNA, the CDR3 is TGCGCCAGCAGCTTATCGGGGGCAGACACCGGGGAGCTGTTTTTT.

This clone has a handful of counts. This chain uses TRBV7-2 with TRBJ1-1; 7 bases align to TRBD1. J lost 4 bases, V lost 5 bases, and 7 bases had no gene match. This CDR3 is 14 amino acids long. The germline CDR1 and CDR2 sequences are SGHTA and FQGNSA. Here the CDR3 DNA reads TGTGCCAGCAGCATAGGACAGGTTGGCACTGAAGCTTTCTTT. Protein product: CASSIGQVGTEAFF.

This clone was seen a handful of times. The chain couples TRBV4-2 to TRBJ1-4, with D hard to call. The germline V and J ends were trimmed by 1 base and 0 bases, with 9 bases remaining between them. The CDR3 has 16 amino acids. From germline, CDR1 is LGHNA and CDR2 YNFKEQ. DNA of the CDR3: TGTGCCAGCAGCCAAGGCGTAGGAGCAACTAATGAAAAACTGTTTTTT. Its protein is CASSQGVGATNEKLFF.

The chain employs TRBV4-2 and TRBJ2-5, with D perhaps matching TRBD1 or TRBD2 (5 bases each). Trimming left V 3 bases short and J 7 bases short, with 21 bases between. Germline values: CDR1 LGHNA, CDR2 YNFKEQ. There are 16 residues in the CDR3. CDR3 sequence: CASSQVQGDTLGTQYF. The DNA for the CDR3 is TGTGCCAGCAGCCAGGTCCAGGGAGACACGCTGGGGACCCAGTACTTC.

This clone turned up a few times. The chain employs TRBV2 and TRBJ2-2; possible D gene TRBD2, 6 bases. CDR1 and CDR2 (germline): SNHLY, FYNNEI. With 7 bases removed from V and 0 bases from J, the gap between germline ends came to 12 bases. The CDR3 length is 15 residues. CDR3 sequence: CASIAGTTNTGELFF. The CDR3 nucleotides are TGTGCCAGCATTGCGGGGACCACGAACACCGGGGAGCTGTTTTTT.

In this sample, this clone turned up a few times. The gene calls are TRBV4-3 and TRBJ2-1, with 7 bases that match TRBD1. The CDR3 has 14 amino acids. Germline CDR1 LGHNA, CDR2 YSLEER. V lost 5 bases, J lost 9 bases, and 10 bases stayed unmatched. The DNA for the CDR3 is TGCGCCAGCAGCGCCGGACAGGTTCAGGGTGAGCAGTTCTTC. Translating gives CASSAGQVQGEQFF.

This clone was seen a few times. The gene calls are TRBV4-1 and TRBJ1-2; 9 bases match TRBD1. V lost 2 bases, J lost 7 bases, and 8 bases stayed unmatched. Germline CDR1 and CDR2: MGHRA and YSYEKL. This CDR3 has 15 amino acids. As DNA, the CDR3 is TGCGCCAGCAGCCAACCGGGACAGGGAAGGGGTGGCTACACCTTC. Translated, it gives CASSQPGQGRGGYTF.

This chain uses TRBV29-1 with TRBJ1-1; D is uncertain. The CDR3 extends over 13 amino acids. With 4 bases removed from V and 0 bases from J, the gap between germline ends came to 9 bases. Germline CDR1 and CDR2: SQVTM and ANQGSEA. CDR3 residues: CSVAFRMNTEAFF. The CDR3 DNA reads as TGCAGCGTTGCGTTCCGGATGAACACTGAAGCTTTCTTT.

A few counts support this clone. The rearrangement uses TRBV28 and TRBJ1-3, with TRBD1 as a possible D gene (5 bases). Trimming took off 7 bases at V and 0 bases at J, with 13 bases between the two ends. CDR1 is MDHEN and CDR2 is SYDVKM in the germline V gene. This CDR3 is 15 amino acids long. CDR3 DNA sequence: TGTGCCAGCATACCCGGGGACCTCTCTGGAAACACCATATATTTT. Translating gives CASIPGDLSGNTIYF.

The gene calls are TRBV9 and TRBJ1-5; D unclear. V was pared by 0 bases and J by 4 bases, with 11 bases between. Germline V gene lookup returns CDR1 SGDLS and CDR2 YYNGEE. This CDR3 has 15 amino acids. The CDR3 DNA is TGTGCCAGCAGCGTAGGCATAGCGGGGAATCAGCCCCAGCATTTT. Translation: CASSVGIAGNQPQHF. The full variable domain, rest sourced from reference TRBV9 and TRBJ1-5, is DSGVTQTPKHLITATGQRVTLRCSPRSGDLSVYWYQQSLDQGLQFLIQYYNGEERAKGNILERFSAQQFPDLHSELNLSSLELGDSALYFCASSVGIAGNQPQHFGDGTRLSIL.

The gene calls are TRBV6-5 and TRBJ2-5, with D maybe TRBD2 (6 bases). CDR1 MNHEY and CDR2 SVGAGI come from the germline V gene. V gave up 6 bases and J gave up 6 bases, with 20 bases separating them. This CDR3 is 15 amino acids long. In DNA, the CDR3 is TGTGCCAGCAGGGCAAGGGACGGACTAAAAAAGACCCAGTACTTC. This translates into CASRARDGLKKTQYF.

The table lists this clone with many counts. Other nucleotide sequences in the sample specify the same CDR3. This chain uses TRBV2 with TRBJ2-4, with no clear D. V gave up 6 bases and J gave up 0 bases, with 6 bases separating them. This CDR3 region has 13 residues. Looked up from germline, CDR1 is SNHLY and CDR2 is FYNNEI. For the CDR3, the DNA is TGTGCCAGCAGACGACTAGCCAAAAACATTCAGTACTTC. It is translated as CASRRLAKNIQYF.

V gene TRBV7-9 combines with J gene TRBJ2-5; D not certain. Per germline, CDR1 SEHNR and CDR2 FQNEAQ (reference sequence). The ends were cut back, 4 bases at V and 5 bases at J, with 8 bases in the middle. This CDR3 comprises 12 residues. CDR3 in DNA: TGTGCCAGCAGCTCCCCCCGGGAGACCCAGTACTTC. The encoded protein is CASSSPRETQYF.

This clone was counted only a few times. This sequence joins TRBV10-3 and TRBJ2-7; weak D call: TRBD2 (5 bases). The V end lost 4 bases, the J end lost 0 bases, and 10 bases lay between the germline ends. Looked up from germline, CDR1 is ENHRY and CDR2 is SYGVKD. The CDR3 extends over 14 amino acids. The CDR3 DNA sequence: TGTGCCATCAGTGCTCGGGAACCCTCCTACGAGCAGTACTTC. Protein sequence: CAISAREPSYEQYF.